The source of this T cell receptor (beta chain) is a study of blood T cell repertoires in COVID-19. Looking at the study overall: The United States, Italy and Spain provided the acute and convalescent COVID-19 samples. In each case, the material was cDNA or gDNA derived from T cells, B-cell-depleted T cells, or PBMCs.

CDR3 size: 16 residues. Germline assignment: CDR1 MNHEY and CDR2 SMNVEV (reference sequence). J lost 9 bases, V lost 5 bases, and 11 bases had no gene match. Original processing methods: Amplified reference gene primers provided the basis for estimating nucleated cell counts. TCRdb keeps only in-frame clones here, not all; method: immunoSEQ multiplex PCR. The DNA was the basis for D and trimming; V, J and clone size are from that table. The table has fewer than 150,000 clones, around nine tenths seen once. The origin of this receptor is a woman in her thirties or forties with acute or convalescent COVID-19. The chain couples TRBV27 to TRBJ1-6, with TRBD1 matching over 9 bases. The sample taken for sequencing was peripheral blood. The DNA of the CDR3 is TGTGCCAGCAGTCCTGGGGACAGGGCTTTATCTTCACCCCTCCACTTT. It translates to CASSPGDRALSSPLHF.